These 19 T cell receptor beta chains were sequenced from one sample in a study of cytomegalovirus exposure and HLA in healthy donors. The PCR made use of 60 Vbeta and 13 Jbeta primers. The data were produced by immunoSEQ multiplex PCR, yet TCRdb's version contains in-frame clones alone and is incomplete. The repertoire holds 150,000 to 170,000 clones, over 70% seen once, with around 2.3% in the top ten. Specimen: PBMCs. These receptors all come from a man aged 25-45 years in good health and CMV-seronegative.

The chain couples TRBV6-1 to TRBJ1-6, with D tentatively TRBD1 (5 bases). Germline loops: CDR1 MNHNS, CDR2 SASEGT. The V and J ends lost 0 bases and 2 bases respectively, with 11 bases between them. This CDR3 has 17 residues. This chain's CDR3 is CASSEAQVGTYNSPLHF. The DNA of the CDR3 is TGTGCCAGCAGTGAAGCACAGGTGGGGACCTATAATTCACCCCTCCACTTT.

The chain couples TRBV25-1 to TRBJ2-3; TRBD1 might be the D (5 bases). The CDR3 is 13 amino acids. Germline V gene lookup returns CDR1 MGHDK and CDR2 SYGVNS. V was shortened by 8 bases and J by 4 bases, with 13 bases between the two germline ends. CDR3 in DNA: TGTGCCAGCCAAACTCAGGGCCCAGATACGCAGTATTTT. Protein: CASQTQGPDTQYF.

The chain employs TRBV7-2 and TRBJ1-5; tentative D call: TRBD1 (6 bases). V was shortened by 1 base and J by 7 bases, with 11 bases between the two germline ends. The V gene's germline CDR1 is SGHTA and CDR2 FQGNSA. The CDR3 is 14 amino acids. Here the CDR3 reads CASSLGGREQPQHF. In nucleotides, the CDR3 is TGTGCCAGCAGCTTAGGGGGGCGGGAGCAGCCCCAGCATTTT.

V gene TRBV6-5 combines with J gene TRBJ1-5, with 10 bases identical to TRBD1. Losses at the gene ends were 10 bases for V and 0 bases for J; bases not matched to a gene: 6. This CDR3 is 15 amino acids long. Per the germline V gene, CDR1 is MNHEY and CDR2 is SVGAGI. Here the CDR3 reads CATGTGAYSNQPQHF. As DNA, the CDR3 is TGTGCCACTGGGACAGGGGCTTATAGCAATCAGCCCCAGCATTTT.

This chain connects TRBV10-3 to TRBJ2-2; 9 nucleotides match TRBD1. CDR3 length equals 18 residues. V was pared by 9 bases and J by 2 bases, with 16 bases of the junction left unmatched. CDR1 is ENHRY and CDR2 is SYGVKD in the germline V gene. The CDR3 protein is CAIQAGDRAEKNTGELFF. The DNA of the CDR3 is TGTGCCATACAGGCCGGGGACAGGGCCGAAAAAAACACCGGGGAGCTGTTTTTT.

The gene calls are TRBV7-9 and TRBJ2-1; D unresolved. This CDR3 is built from 15 residues. V lost 5 bases, J lost 2 bases, and 13 bases lay in between. Looked up from germline, CDR1 is SEHNR and CDR2 is FQNEAQ (reference sequence). Here the CDR3 reads CASSPPTVAYNEQFF. The CDR3 region has the DNA TGTGCCAGCAGCCCTCCCACGGTGGCCTACAATGAGCAGTTCTTC.

The rearrangement uses TRBV19 and TRBJ2-7; D is uncertain. Trimming removed 6 bases from V and 0 bases from J, with 12 bases in between. CDR1 and CDR2 (germline): LNHDA, SQIVND (reference sequence). The length of the CDR3 is 14 residues. This chain's CDR3 is CASSLDVSSYEQYF. The CDR3 nucleotides read TGTGCCAGTAGCCTAGACGTATCCTCCTACGAGCAGTACTTC.

The chain uses TRBV2 and TRBJ1-5, with 12 bases identical to TRBD1. The CDR3 sequence is 16 residues long. The germline V gene encodes CDR1 SNHLY and CDR2 FYNNEI. V shed 6 bases and J 5 bases; nucleotides not matched to a gene: 8. CDR3: CASSPGTGGLDQPQHF. The CDR3 region has the DNA TGTGCCAGCAGCCCCGGGACAGGGGGCCTGGATCAGCCCCAGCATTTT.

As to this clone: An end of the junction does not agree with germline; a read error may underlie this. The rearrangement joins TRBV30 to TRBJ1-1; a possible D gene is TRBD1 (5 bases). This CDR3 spans 12 amino acids. Germline CDR1 GTSNPN, CDR2 SVGIG (reference sequence). This chain's CDR3 is CAWGLLNTEAFF. CDR3 bases: TGCGCTTGGGGACTTCTGAACACTGAAGCTTTCTTT. The entire variable domain, with the rest obtained from reference TRBV30 and TRBJ1-1, is as follows: SQTIHQWPATLVQPVGSPLSLECTVEGTSNPNLYWYRQAAGRGLQLLFYSVGIGQISSEVPQNLSASRPQDRQFILSSKKLLLSDSGFYLCAWGLLNTEAFFGQGTRLTVV.

The chain couples TRBV9 to TRBJ1-3; the D gene is possibly TRBD1 (6 bases). This CDR3 is built from 15 residues. Germline V gene sequence: CDR1 SGDLS, CDR2 YYNGEE. Deletions cut 2 bases from V and 0 bases from J, with 9 bases between. This chain's CDR3 is CASSVRGASGNTIYF. The CDR3 DNA is TGTGCCAGCAGCGTGCGGGGGGCCTCTGGAAACACCATATATTTT.

This sequence joins TRBV10-3 and TRBJ1-1; TRBD1 aligns across 7 bases. Germline V lookup: CDR1 ENHRY, CDR2 SYGVKD. Unmatched junction bases numbered 4, after V lost 0 bases and J lost 0 bases. This CDR3 contains 16 residues. CDR3 sequence (DNA): TGTGCCATCAGTGAGTCAGAGGGACAGTTGAACACTGAAGCTTTCTTT. Its protein is CAISESEGQLNTEAFF.

The V call is TRBV7-6, the J call TRBJ2-2, with TRBD2 identical over 7 bases. The CDR3 contains 16 residues. The germline gives CDR1 SGHVS, CDR2 FNYEAQ. V gave up 5 bases and J gave up 3 bases; unmatched junction bases: 9. This chain's CDR3 is CASSLSGTTYTGELFF. For the CDR3, the DNA is TGTGCCAGCAGCCTCTCCGGGACTACCTACACCGGGGAGCTGTTTTTT.

About this clone: A read error may account for a junction end that differs from germline. The CDR3 spells CASIEGTGDGYSNQPQHF. DNA for the CDR3: TGTGCCAGCATTGAAGGGACAGGGGATGGATATAGCAATCAGCCCCAGCATTTT. J is TRBJ1-5 and V is TRBV6-1, with 10 bases fitting TRBD1. Germline V gene data show CDR1 as MNHNS and CDR2 as SASEGT. The CDR3 length is 18 residues.

The rearrangement joins TRBV25-1 to TRBJ1-1, with D possibly being TRBD1 (5 bases). The V gene lost 1 base and the J gene lost 11 bases, with 14 bases spanning the gap. CDR1 MGHDK and CDR2 SYGVNS come from the germline V gene. The CDR3 runs to 13 residues. The CDR3 protein is CASSESGLEVAFF. DNA for the CDR3: TGTGCCAGCAGTGAATCGGGACTTGAGGTCGCTTTCTTT.

The chain carries TRBV10-1 and TRBJ2-7; D may be TRBD2 (6 bases). Germline lookup yields CDR1 WNHNN and CDR2 SYGVQD (reference sequence). The V end was cut by 4 bases, the J end by 4 bases, with 11 bases between. This CDR3 contains 13 residues. The CDR3 nucleotides are TGCGCCAGCAGTGTAATGGGGAGGTACGAGCAGTACTTC. Protein sequence: CASSVMGRYEQYF.

The V gene is TRBV30, the J gene TRBJ1-6, with D hard to call. This CDR3 region has 17 residues. Germline CDR1 reads GTSNPN; CDR2 reads SVGIG (reference sequence). V lost 0 bases and J lost 7, with 19 bases in between. As DNA, the CDR3 is TGTGCCTGGAGTGTACTAGGCCGGGGAGTCGACAATTCACCCCTCCACTTT. Its translation: CAWSVLGRGVDNSPLHF.

The genes are TRBV28 and TRBJ2-1; 8 positions match TRBD2. Looked up from germline, CDR1 is MDHEN and CDR2 is SYDVKM. This CDR3 comprises 16 residues. V trimming: 5 bases; J trimming: 7 bases; junction bases outside the gene matches: 13. The CDR3 DNA is TGTGCCAGCAGTCCCACTCGACTAGCGACGGGTAATGAGCAGTTCTTC. Amino acid sequence: CASSPTRLATGNEQFF. The variable domain in full, with the rest retrieved from reference TRBV28 and TRBJ2-1, is DVKVTQSSRYLVKRTGEKVFLECVQDMDHENMFWYRQDPGLGLRLIYFSYDVKMKEKGDIPEGYSVSREKKERFSLILESASTNQTSMYLCASSPTRLATGNEQFFGPGTRLTVL.

The rearrangement links TRBV28 to TRBJ1-5, with 10 nucleotides matching TRBD1. The CDR3 contains 15 residues. Germline loops: CDR1 MDHEN, CDR2 SYDVKM. The V segment lost 6 bases and the J segment 3 bases; nucleotides outside the gene matches: 5. The CDR3 DNA reads TGTGCCAGCAGACGGACAGGGGGTGCCAATCAGCCCCAGCATTTT. Translated, it gives CASRRTGGANQPQHF.

V gene TRBV5-1 combines with J gene TRBJ1-1, with D possibly TRBD1 on 5 matching bases. Trimming removed 0 bases at V and 2 bases at J, with 11 bases between. The CDR3 contains 15 residues. CDR1 SGHRS and CDR2 YFSETQ come from the germline V gene. CDR3: CASSLVTGVNTEAFF. In nucleotides, the CDR3 is TGCGCCAGCAGCTTGGTAACAGGTGTTAACACTGAAGCTTTCTTT.